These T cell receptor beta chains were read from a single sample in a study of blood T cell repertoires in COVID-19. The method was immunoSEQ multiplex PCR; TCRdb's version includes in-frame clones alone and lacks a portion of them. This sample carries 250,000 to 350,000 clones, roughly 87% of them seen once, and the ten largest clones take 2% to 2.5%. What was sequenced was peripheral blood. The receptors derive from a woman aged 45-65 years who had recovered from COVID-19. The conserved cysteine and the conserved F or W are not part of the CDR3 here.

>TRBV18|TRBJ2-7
ASSPNMGDRDITYEQY
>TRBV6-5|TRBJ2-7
ASSSRGSATYEQY
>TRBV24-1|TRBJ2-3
ATSDFGGTGVTDTQY
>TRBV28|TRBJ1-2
ASGRAGNYGYT
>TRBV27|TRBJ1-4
ASSYRTGGREKLF
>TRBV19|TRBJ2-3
ASSPWTSGGTDTQY
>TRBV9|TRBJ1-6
ASSGGEVYNSPLH
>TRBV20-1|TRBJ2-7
SASPGGGEYEQY
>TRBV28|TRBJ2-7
ASTHGTGADEQY
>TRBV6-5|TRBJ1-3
ASRPTGAGNTIY
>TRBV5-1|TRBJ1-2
ASSSTGGSGYT
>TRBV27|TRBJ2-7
ASSPPEGYEQY
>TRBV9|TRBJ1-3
ASSVTGSSGNTIY
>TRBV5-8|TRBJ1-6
ASQRGLRSPLH